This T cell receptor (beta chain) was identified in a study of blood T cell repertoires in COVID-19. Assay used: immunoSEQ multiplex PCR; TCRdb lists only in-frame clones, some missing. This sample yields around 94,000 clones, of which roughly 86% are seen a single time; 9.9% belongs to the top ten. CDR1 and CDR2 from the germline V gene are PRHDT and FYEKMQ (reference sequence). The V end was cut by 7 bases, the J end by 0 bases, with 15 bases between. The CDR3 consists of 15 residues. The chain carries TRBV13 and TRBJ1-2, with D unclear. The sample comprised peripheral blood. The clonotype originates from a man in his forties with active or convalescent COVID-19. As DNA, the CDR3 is TGTGCCAGCAAACTGATGATCGGGGCTAACTATGGCTACACCTTC. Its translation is CASKLMIGANYGYTF.